The text below deals with one TCR beta chain. As yet, its antigen is unknown. This entry is derived from a study of cytomegalovirus exposure and HLA in healthy donors. Study-level information: Ancestry clustering placed about four fifths of roughly 410 genotyped donors in the Caucasian-associated cluster. Study conclusions and caveats: Cytomegalovirus association was listed for 150 or so TCR beta chains.

In the PCR, 60 Vbeta and 13 Jbeta primers were used. Only in-frame clones appear in the TCRdb table, and some are missing; sequencing was by immunoSEQ multiplex PCR. The sample includes under 250,000 clones, 70% to 90% seen only once; the top ten take around 0.23%. Trimming at V came to 3 bases and at J to 1 base, leaving 13 bases not matched to a gene. The CDR3 contains 19 residues. CDR1 is MNHNS, CDR2 SASEGT, per germline. The V call is TRBV6-1, the J call TRBJ2-5; TRBD2 agrees at 11 bases. The TCR was taken from a girl aged 2 to 9 in good health and CMV-seronegative. Sequencing input: PBMCs. The CDR3 sequence is CASSDGLWATSGSQETQYF. The CDR3 nucleotides read TGTGCCAGCAGTGACGGTTTATGGGCTACTAGCGGGAGCCAAGAGACCCAGTACTTC.